The rows below give T cell receptor beta chains drawn from one sample of a study of blood T cell repertoires in COVID-19. Only in-frame clones appear in the TCRdb table, and some are missing; sequencing was by immunoSEQ multiplex PCR. The sample has 250,000 to 350,000 clones, 86% seen once; the top ten hold 3%. Sequenced: peripheral blood. The receptors were gathered from a woman in her 30s with active or convalescent COVID-19. Both conserved end residues are trimmed from each CDR3. Fields, in order: CDR3 protein, V gene, J gene.

CDR3 protein: ASSLDRAGETQY
V gene: TRBV6-6
J gene: TRBJ2-5

CDR3 protein: ASSPSEETQY
V gene: TRBV11-1
J gene: TRBJ2-5

CDR3 protein: ASSRDDRRGNTIY
V gene: TRBV7-8
J gene: TRBJ1-3

CDR3 protein: ASSHPTGHYGYT
V gene: TRBV4-1
J gene: TRBJ1-2

CDR3 protein: ASSLGPTGGYYGYT
V gene: TRBV7-8
J gene: TRBJ1-2

CDR3 protein: ASSLLAGPKETQY
V gene: TRBV5-1
J gene: TRBJ2-5

CDR3 protein: ASSQDMRGFAGANVLT
V gene: TRBV4-2
J gene: TRBJ2-6

CDR3 protein: ASSSSPSNQPQH
V gene: TRBV6-2/TRBV6-3
J gene: TRBJ1-5

CDR3 protein: AWGPPQVKGGELF
V gene: TRBV30
J gene: TRBJ2-2

CDR3 protein: ASSWTLNTEAF
V gene: TRBV12-3/TRBV12-4
J gene: TRBJ1-1

CDR3 protein: ASSHEGGAINNEQF
V gene: TRBV3-1/TRBV3-2
J gene: TRBJ2-1

CDR3 protein: ASSDAGGIAYNEQF
V gene: TRBV25-1
J gene: TRBJ2-1

CDR3 protein: AWSRFWDSRGTEAF
V gene: TRBV30
J gene: TRBJ1-1

CDR3 protein: AWSEAGRGGYT
V gene: TRBV30
J gene: TRBJ1-2

CDR3 protein: ASSESRVREAF
V gene: TRBV10-1
J gene: TRBJ1-1

CDR3 protein: ASSLALTDTQY
V gene: TRBV7-9
J gene: TRBJ2-3

CDR3 protein: ASSFYGTYEQY
V gene: TRBV27
J gene: TRBJ2-7

CDR3 protein: ASSLGLADTGELF
V gene: TRBV27
J gene: TRBJ2-2

CDR3 protein: ASSFWTSTDTQY
V gene: TRBV5-1
J gene: TRBJ2-3

CDR3 protein: SVQQGWAKNIQY
V gene: TRBV29-1
J gene: TRBJ2-4

CDR3 protein: ASSPPGAVLQF
V gene: TRBV18
J gene: TRBJ2-1

CDR3 protein: ASSRRIWASGEGTETQY
V gene: TRBV5-1
J gene: TRBJ2-5

CDR3 protein: ASSPRQGPYEQY
V gene: TRBV7-9
J gene: TRBJ2-7

CDR3 protein: SVEDPVAGGQTQY
V gene: TRBV29-1
J gene: TRBJ2-5

CDR3 protein: ASSLGGQETQY
V gene: TRBV5-6
J gene: TRBJ2-5

CDR3 protein: ASIPVVQGDTEAF
V gene: TRBV6-1
J gene: TRBJ1-1

CDR3 protein: ASSGAGADEQY
V gene: TRBV5-1
J gene: TRBJ2-7

CDR3 protein: ATSTGTGEDEQY
V gene: TRBV24-1
J gene: TRBJ2-7

CDR3 protein: ASSVVMTGGRNEQF
V gene: TRBV9
J gene: TRBJ2-1

CDR3 protein: ASSPGTAQETQY
V gene: TRBV5-1
J gene: TRBJ2-5

CDR3 protein: ASSLGQLYEQY
V gene: TRBV5-1
J gene: TRBJ2-7

CDR3 protein: ASSKGLFQETQY
V gene: TRBV19
J gene: TRBJ2-5

CDR3 protein: ASSPDKTYEQY
V gene: TRBV6-5
J gene: TRBJ2-7

CDR3 protein: ASRPGPNTGELF
V gene: TRBV5-1
J gene: TRBJ2-2

CDR3 protein: ASSLEGGTEAF
V gene: TRBV7-9
J gene: TRBJ1-1

CDR3 protein: ASSPRARGVLHEQY
V gene: TRBV3-1/TRBV3-2
J gene: TRBJ2-7

CDR3 protein: ASSQVQGQNSPLH
V gene: TRBV3-1/TRBV3-2
J gene: TRBJ1-6

CDR3 protein: ASSRDTWPTEAF
V gene: TRBV5-1
J gene: TRBJ1-1

CDR3 protein: ASRLGGASNEKLF
V gene: TRBV5-1
J gene: TRBJ1-4

CDR3 protein: SASSLGTSGASTDTQY
V gene: TRBV20-1
J gene: TRBJ2-3

CDR3 protein: ASSFGDTSYEQY
V gene: TRBV27
J gene: TRBJ2-7

CDR3 protein: ASSLWGSGTDTGELF
V gene: TRBV28
J gene: TRBJ2-2

CDR3 protein: ASSGDRGSGTEAF
V gene: TRBV6-4
J gene: TRBJ1-1

CDR3 protein: AISPGLGAGSPLH
V gene: TRBV10-3
J gene: TRBJ1-6

CDR3 protein: ASSPKQGTYGYT
V gene: TRBV5-6
J gene: TRBJ1-2

CDR3 protein: ASIPGLVVYGYT
V gene: TRBV9
J gene: TRBJ1-2

CDR3 protein: ASSFSSGQAYEQY
V gene: TRBV7-2
J gene: TRBJ2-7

CDR3 protein: ASSLGLLYNEQF
V gene: TRBV5-5
J gene: TRBJ2-1

CDR3 protein: ASSTRGQGSQPQH
V gene: TRBV28
J gene: TRBJ1-5

CDR3 protein: ASSLDRGITEAF
V gene: TRBV27
J gene: TRBJ1-1

CDR3 protein: ASSLGLSSGEETQY
V gene: TRBV5-4
J gene: TRBJ2-5

CDR3 protein: ASTRLDSNQPQH
V gene: TRBV6-5
J gene: TRBJ1-5

CDR3 protein: ASSLASGGAGGDTQY
V gene: TRBV5-1
J gene: TRBJ2-3

CDR3 protein: ASSLRFGEQY
V gene: TRBV5-1
J gene: TRBJ2-7

CDR3 protein: SVGGQADGYT
V gene: TRBV29-1
J gene: TRBJ1-2

CDR3 protein: ASSLAAGQGVGREQY
V gene: TRBV7-8
J gene: TRBJ2-7

CDR3 protein: ASSSTSLGRTGGPNTGELF
V gene: TRBV3-1/TRBV3-2
J gene: TRBJ2-2

CDR3 protein: ASSQDRGGQPQH
V gene: TRBV7-2
J gene: TRBJ1-5

CDR3 protein: ASSVGGQLDTQY
V gene: TRBV9
J gene: TRBJ2-3